This T cell receptor beta chain was captured by sequencing in a study of blood T cell repertoires in COVID-19. This CDR3 is built from 14 residues. V lost 3 bases and J lost 9, with 15 bases in between. In germline, CDR1 is SGHVS, CDR2 FQNEAQ. TCRdb's copy holds only in-frame clones and misses some; the assay was immunoSEQ multiplex PCR. Among about 170,000 clones listed, roughly 90% were seen once. Sequencing input: peripheral blood. The chain has TRBV7-8 and TRBJ1-5; D may be TRBD1 (5 bases). The TCR comes from a woman aged 55-70 years with COVID-19, enrolled during active disease. CDR3 protein: CASSLVGASSPQHF. The CDR3 DNA is TGTGCCAGCAGCTTGGTAGGGGCTTCCTCGCCCCAGCATTTT.